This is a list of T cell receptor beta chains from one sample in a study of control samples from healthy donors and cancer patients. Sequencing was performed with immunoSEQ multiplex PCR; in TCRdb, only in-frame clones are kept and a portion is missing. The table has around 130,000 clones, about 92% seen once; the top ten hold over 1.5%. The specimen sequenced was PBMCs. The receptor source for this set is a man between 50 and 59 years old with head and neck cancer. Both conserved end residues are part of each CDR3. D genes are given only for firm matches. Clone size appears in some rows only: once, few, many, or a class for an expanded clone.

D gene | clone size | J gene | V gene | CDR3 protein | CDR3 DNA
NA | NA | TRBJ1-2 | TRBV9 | CASSPPPTRGVVIGGYTF | TGTGCCAGCAGCCCTCCCCCGACTCGGGGAGTGGTAATTGGGGGCTACACCTTC
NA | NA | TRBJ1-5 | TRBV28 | CASSLGGGSQPQHF | TGTGCCAGCAGTTTAGGGGGGGGCAGTCAGCCCCAGCATTTT
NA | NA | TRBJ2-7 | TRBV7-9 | CASSLIGASYEQYF | TGTGCCAGCAGCTTAATCGGGGCATCCTACGAGCAGTACTTC
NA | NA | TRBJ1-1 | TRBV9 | CASSAAGNTEAFF | TGTGCCAGCAGCGCCGCGGGGAACACTGAAGCTTTCTTT
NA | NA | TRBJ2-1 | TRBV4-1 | CASSQDGGTYNEQFF | TGCGCCAGCAGCCAAGATGGCGGGACCTACAATGAGCAGTTCTTC
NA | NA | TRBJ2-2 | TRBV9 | CASSRSRRGGNTGELFF | TGTGCCAGCAGCCGTAGCCGCAGAGGAGGTAACACCGGGGAGCTGTTTTTT
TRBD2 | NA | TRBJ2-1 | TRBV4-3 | CASSQMGSGGVNEQFF | TGCGCCAGCAGCCAAATGGGAAGCGGGGGGGTCAATGAGCAGTTCTTC
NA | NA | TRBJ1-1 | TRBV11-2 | CASSLTGRKAFF | TGTGCCAGCAGCTTGACTGGCAGGAAAGCTTTCTTT
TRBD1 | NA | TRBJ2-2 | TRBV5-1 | CASSSRQGAGELFF | TGCGCCAGCAGCTCGAGACAGGGGGCCGGGGAGCTGTTTTTT
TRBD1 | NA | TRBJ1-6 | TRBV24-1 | CATSDSGQERGDSPLHF | TGTGCCACCAGTGATTCAGGACAGGAACGAGGGGATTCACCCCTCCACTTT
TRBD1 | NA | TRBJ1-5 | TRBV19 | CASSIQGRGHGQPQHF | TGTGCCAGTAGTATTCAGGGCAGGGGGCATGGTCAGCCCCAGCATTTT
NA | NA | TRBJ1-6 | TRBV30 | CAWSVQGGSPLHF | TGTGCCTGGAGTGTCCAGGGTGGTTCACCCCTCCACTTT
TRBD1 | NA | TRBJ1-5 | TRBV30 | CAWAPGQTQPQHF | TGTGCCTGGGCACCGGGACAGACCCAGCCCCAGCATTTT
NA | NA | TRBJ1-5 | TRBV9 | CASSVEGGRNQPQHF | TGTGCCAGCAGCGTAGAAGGCGGGAGGAATCAGCCCCAGCATTTT
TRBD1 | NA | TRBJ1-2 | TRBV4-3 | CASSQEYRGVEGYTF | TGCGCCAGCAGCCAAGAGTACAGGGGCGTTGAGGGCTACACCTTC
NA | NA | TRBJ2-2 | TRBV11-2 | CASSLVRAANTGELFF | TGTGCCAGCAGCTTAGTGCGGGCCGCGAACACCGGGGAGCTGTTTTTT
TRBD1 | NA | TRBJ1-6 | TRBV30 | CAESPGQGFSPLHF | TGTGCTGAATCTCCGGGACAGGGGTTTTCACCCCTCCACTTT
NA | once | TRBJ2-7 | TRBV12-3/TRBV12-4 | CASSLHGYYEQYF | TGTGCCAGCAGTTTGCACGGTTACTACGAGCAGTACTTC
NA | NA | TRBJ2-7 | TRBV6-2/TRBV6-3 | CASSYHGIQGRSDEQYF | TGTGCCAGCAGTTACCATGGGATCCAGGGCCGATCGGACGAGCAGTACTTC
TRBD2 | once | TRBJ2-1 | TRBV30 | CAWSDGGVNEQFF | TGTGCCTGGAGTGACGGGGGGGTCAATGAGCAGTTCTTC
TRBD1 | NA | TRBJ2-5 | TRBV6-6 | CASRTGGRETQYF | TGTGCCAGCAGGACAGGGGGCAGGGAGACCCAGTACTTC
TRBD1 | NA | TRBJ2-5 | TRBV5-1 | CASSLGGTGGSKTQYF | TGCGCCAGCAGCTTGGGTGGGACAGGGGGCTCGAAGACCCAGTACTTC
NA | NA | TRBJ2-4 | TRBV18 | CASSLDFNLAGRDSIQYF | TGTGCCAGCTCTCTGGACTTTAACTTAGCGGGGAGGGACAGCATTCAGTACTTC
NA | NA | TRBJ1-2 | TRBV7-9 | CASSLMGSFGGYTF | TGTGCCAGCAGCTTAATGGGGTCCTTTGGGGGCTACACCTTC
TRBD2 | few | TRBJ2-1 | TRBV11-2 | CASSLYVGEGPYNEQFF | TGTGCCAGCAGCCTGTACGTTGGGGAGGGTCCCTACAATGAGCAGTTCTTC
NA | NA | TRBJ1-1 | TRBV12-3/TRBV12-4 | CASRKGDTEAFF | TGTGCCAGCAGGAAGGGAGACACCGAAGCTTTCTTT
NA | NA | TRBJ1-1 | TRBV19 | CASSIELANTEAFF | TGTGCCAGTAGTATAGAACTGGCGAACACTGAAGCTTTCTTT
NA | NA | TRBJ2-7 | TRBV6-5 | CASKRQRGSYEQYF | TGTGCCAGCAAGCGACAGCGAGGATCCTACGAGCAGTACTTC
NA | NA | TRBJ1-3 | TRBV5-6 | CASGQRGGNTIYF | TGTGCCAGCGGACAGAGGGGTGGAAACACCATATATTTT
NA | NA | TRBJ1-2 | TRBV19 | CASSIDGQKNYGYTF | TGTGCCAGTAGTATCGACGGACAGAAGAACTATGGCTACACCTTC
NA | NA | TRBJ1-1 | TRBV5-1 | CASSVVGAGEAFF | TGCGCCAGCAGCGTGGTAGGGGCCGGGGAAGCTTTCTTT
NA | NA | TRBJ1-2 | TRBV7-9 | CASSPREAANYGYTF | TGTGCCAGCAGCCCCCGAGAGGCCGCTAACTATGGCTACACCTTC
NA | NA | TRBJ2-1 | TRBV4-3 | CASSARVGHIYNEQFF | TGCGCCAGCAGCGCCAGGGTTGGCCACATATACAATGAGCAGTTCTTC
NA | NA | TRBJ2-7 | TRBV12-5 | CASGLAPGTSTEQYF | TGTGCTAGTGGTTTGGCTCCCGGGACATCGACCGAGCAGTACTTC
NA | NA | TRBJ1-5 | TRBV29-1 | CSVEAEGQPQHF | TGCAGCGTTGAAGCGGAGGGACAGCCCCAGCATTTT
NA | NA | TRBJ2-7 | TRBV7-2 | CASSQTSYEQYF | TGTGCCAGCAGCCAGACTAGCTACGAGCAGTACTTC
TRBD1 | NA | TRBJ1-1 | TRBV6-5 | CASSYTQQGATEAFF | TGTGCCAGCAGTTACACCCAACAGGGGGCGACTGAAGCTTTCTTT
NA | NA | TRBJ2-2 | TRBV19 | CASSSRSNTGELFF | TGTGCCAGTAGTTCACGATCGAACACCGGGGAGCTGTTTTTT
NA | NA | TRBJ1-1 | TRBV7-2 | CASSLLGPDTEAFF | TGTGCCAGCAGCCTCCTGGGGCCTGACACGGAAGCTTTCTTT
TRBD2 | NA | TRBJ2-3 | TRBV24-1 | CATSDPGTSGQGTQYF | TGTGCCACCAGTGATCCTGGGACTAGCGGACAGGGTACGCAGTATTTT
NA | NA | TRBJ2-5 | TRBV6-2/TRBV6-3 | CASSPLGETQYF | TGTGCCAGCAGTCCCTTAGGGGAGACCCAGTACTTC